This T cell receptor beta chain was sequenced for a study of identical twins (dated by TCRdb to the mid-2010s). For the wider study: To test whether fetal clonotypes persist, this study deep-sequenced TCR alpha and beta repertoires from monozygotic twins, from unrelated adults of various ages, and from cord blood. Replicate twin experiments were performed at different times using different library preparation protocols to rule out contamination.

Library preparation employed 5' RACE. Instrument on record: Illumina HiSeq 2000. A universal primer binding site was introduced by template switching, and a unique molecular identifier was present in the final cDNA, enabling accurate counting of TCR cDNA molecules. First-strand cDNA for TCR alpha and beta chains was synthesized from specific primers in the conserved constant-segment region. Each cDNA library was double barcoded, with a SMART-Mk sample barcode plus Illumina barcodes, to control for contamination. TruSeq adapter sequences and Illumina sample barcodes were added in two successive PCR steps. Sequencing of the TCR alpha and beta cDNA libraries was done on the Illumina HiSeq platform using custom primers. Per the original workflow: Raw reads were processed with MiGEC to extract unique molecular identifiers, and MiXCR was used to determine CDR3 positions. Recombination models were inferred per individual with the repgenHMM and IGoR tools using an EM algorithm. The analysis of shared clonotypes was done with the tcR package in R, with sharing normalized by the product of cloneset sizes. Out-of-frame nonproductive sequences were analyzed to study raw recombination free of thymic and clonal selection effects. The public reads were reanalyzed by TCRdb: fastp trimming at Q25, MiXCR alignment, in-frame beta chains only. Entries that share a CDR3 protein sequence are merged under the most common genes and DNA. It is TCRdb's table, rather than the study itself, that gives the V and J calls and clone size. This sample gives 450,000 or so distinct CDR3 sequences in total; approximately 24% of them show up just once. About 2.7% of the sample belongs to the ten largest clones.

All donors were healthy Caucasians. The twin cohort comprised three pairs of female monozygotic twins, all aged about 18 to 30 years. CD4+ and CD8+ T cell populations were isolated with positive isolation kits from Invitrogen. In the case of this clonotype: No cognate antigen has been identified for it. No much larger clone exists at a distance of one base, and base qualities are not known.

General study outcomes and caveats: Invariant T cells such as MAIT and iNKT could partly confound zero-insertion analyses, though diverse VJ usage argued against this for most clonotypes. Recombination models systematically underestimated out-of-frame TCR alpha sharing in monozygotic twins but agreed with sharing between unrelated individuals. Abundant cord blood beta clonotypes had fewer insertions, young adult naive repertoires showed a similar but weaker trend, and memory repertoires showed no such trend. Because the same donors could not be followed over many years, conclusions were based on cross-sectional statistical analysis. Excess twin sharing in beta out-of-frame sequences was weaker because fewer shared sequences lowered the signal-to-noise ratio. Compared with coincidental sharing between unrelated individuals, an excess of low generation-probability sequences was observed among out-of-frame TCR alpha sequences shared between twins.

This sample also appeared in a second study, on T cells expressing NK-cell markers. The second study's paper adds: Under ten donors provided sorted CD3+CD56+NKG2C+, CD3+CD56+NKG2C- and CD3+CD56-NKG2C+ T-cell subsets, whose TCR beta-chain repertoires were profiled. Of the eight sequenced donors, seven were found to be HCMV-seropositive and one was found to be HCMV-seronegative. In several experiments an anti-gammadeltaTCR antibody was added to restrict sorting to alphabetaTCR-expressing T cells. In 6 or 7 donors, the dominant CD3+CD56+NKG2C+ clonotypes ranked among the top 10 CD8+ clonotypes, making up roughly 1.0-8% of CD8+ T cells. Those dominant clonotypes were again the most abundant among CD3+CD56-NKG2C+ cells in a few donors, at roughly 25-60.1%. Whether the expanded NKG2C-expressing T cell clones were specific for HCMV antigens was left unclear. Randomly selected healthy volunteers, three men and five women, were used as the eight sequenced donors. A commercial ELISA kit detecting HCMV-specific IgG in serum was used to determine HCMV serostatus. MIGEC was used to demultiplex reads and group the reads by UMI, and MiTCR was used to assemble and quantify clonotypes. Only TCR cDNA sequences supported by at least two reads were kept to exclude erroneous sequences. Downstream repertoire analysis used the tcR package, and clonotypes were matched across fractions by CDR3 nucleotide sequence plus V segment. VDJmatch was used to annotate antigen specificity against VDJdb, with one amino acid substitution in CDR3 allowed.

Material for sequencing was CD4+ T cells sorted from blood. The TCR comes from a woman younger than 30 in good health.

The CDR3 loop reads CASSPPDRGKLFF. The bases read TGTGCCAGCTCACCACCGGACAGGGGTAAACTGTTTTTT. In this chain, TRBV18 is recombined with TRBJ1-4; the junction holds 9 bases that match TRBD1. The germline V gene gives CDR1 as KGHSH and CDR2 as LQKENI. V is trimmed back by 0 bases and J by 11 bases, and the junction contains 1 base that no gene match accounts for. Measured from the cysteine to the phenylalanine, the CDR3 is 13 residues long. Only CDR3 DNA is held: 39 bases, read in frame from base 1.